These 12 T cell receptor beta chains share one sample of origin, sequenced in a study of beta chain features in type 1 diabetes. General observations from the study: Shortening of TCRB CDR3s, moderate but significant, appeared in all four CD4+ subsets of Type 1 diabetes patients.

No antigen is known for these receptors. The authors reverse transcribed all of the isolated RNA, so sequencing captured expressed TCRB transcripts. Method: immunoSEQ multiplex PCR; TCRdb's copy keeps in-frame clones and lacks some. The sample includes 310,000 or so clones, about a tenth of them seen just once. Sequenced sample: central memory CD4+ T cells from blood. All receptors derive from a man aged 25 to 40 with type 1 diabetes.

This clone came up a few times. CDR3 nucleotide sequence: TGCGCCAGCAGCCAAGATAGTAGGGGACGCCCTTGGAATGAGCAGTTCTTC. Translated: CASSQDSRGRPWNEQFF. V gene TRBV4-1 combines with J gene TRBJ2-1; D is perhaps TRBD1 or TRBD2 (5 bases each). Germline values: CDR1 MGHRA, CDR2 YSYEKL. CDR3 length: 17 amino acids. The ends were cut back, 0 bases at V and 7 bases at J, with 19 bases in the middle.

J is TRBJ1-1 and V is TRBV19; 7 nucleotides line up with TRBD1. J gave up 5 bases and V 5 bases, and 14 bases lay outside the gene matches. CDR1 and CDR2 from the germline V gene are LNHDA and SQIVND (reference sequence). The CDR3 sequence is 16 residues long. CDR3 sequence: CASSPPGGSWGTEAFF. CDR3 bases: TGTGCCAGTAGTCCTCCAGGGGGGTCCTGGGGGACTGAAGCTTTCTTT.

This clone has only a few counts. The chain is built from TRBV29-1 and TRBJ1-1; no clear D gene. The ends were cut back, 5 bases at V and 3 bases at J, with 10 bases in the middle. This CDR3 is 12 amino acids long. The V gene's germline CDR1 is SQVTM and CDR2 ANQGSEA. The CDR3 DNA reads TGCAGCGTTCGGTTGGGGTACACTGAAGCTTTCTTT. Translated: CSVRLGYTEAFF. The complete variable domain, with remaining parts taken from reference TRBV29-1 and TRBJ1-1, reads SAVISQKPSRDICQRGTSLTIQCQVDSQVTMMFWYRQQPGQSLTLIATANQGSEATYESGFVIDKFPISRPNLTFSTLTVSNMSPEDSSIYLCSVRLGYTEAFFGQGTRLTVV.

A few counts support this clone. As DNA, the CDR3 is TGTGCCAGCAGCTCGCACCCGAGCACAGATACGCAGTATTTT. It is translated as CASSSHPSTDTQYF. V usage is TRBV7-9 and J usage is TRBJ2-3; no definite D call. The CDR3 extends over 14 amino acids. Trimming left V 4 bases short and J 0 bases short, with 8 bases between. Germline assignment: CDR1 SEHNR and CDR2 FQNEAQ (reference sequence).

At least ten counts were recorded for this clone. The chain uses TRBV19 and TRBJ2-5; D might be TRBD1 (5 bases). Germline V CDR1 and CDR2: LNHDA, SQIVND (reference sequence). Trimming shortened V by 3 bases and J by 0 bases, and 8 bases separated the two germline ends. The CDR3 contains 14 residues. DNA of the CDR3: TGTGCCAGTAGTATCGCAGGGCACCAAGAGACCCAGTACTTC. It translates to CASSIAGHQETQYF.

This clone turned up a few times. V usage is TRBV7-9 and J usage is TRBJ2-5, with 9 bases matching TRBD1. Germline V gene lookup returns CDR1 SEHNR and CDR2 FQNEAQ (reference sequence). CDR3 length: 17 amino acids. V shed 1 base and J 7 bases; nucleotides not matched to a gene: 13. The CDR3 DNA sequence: TGTGCCAGCAGCTTAGTTGGTCTTCGGGACAGGGATGGGACCCAGTACTTC. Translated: CASSLVGLRDRDGTQYF.

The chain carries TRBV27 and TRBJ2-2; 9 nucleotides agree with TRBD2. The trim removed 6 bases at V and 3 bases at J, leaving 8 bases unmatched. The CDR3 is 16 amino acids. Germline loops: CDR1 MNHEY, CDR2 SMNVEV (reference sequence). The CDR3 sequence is CASRPLSGGYTGELFF. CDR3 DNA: TGTGCCAGCAGGCCGCTAAGCGGGGGGTACACCGGGGAGCTGTTTTTT.

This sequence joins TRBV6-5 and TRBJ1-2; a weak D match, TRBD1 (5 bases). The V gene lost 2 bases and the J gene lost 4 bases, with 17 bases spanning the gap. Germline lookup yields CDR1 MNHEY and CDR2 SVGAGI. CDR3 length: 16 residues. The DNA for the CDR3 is TGTGCCAGCAGTTACGGGACGGGGCTTCTCGGCTATGGCTACACCTTC. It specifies CASSYGTGLLGYGYTF.

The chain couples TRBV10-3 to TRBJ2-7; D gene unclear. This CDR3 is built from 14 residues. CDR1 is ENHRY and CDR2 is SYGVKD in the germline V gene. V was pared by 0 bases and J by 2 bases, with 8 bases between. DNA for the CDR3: TGTGCCATCAGTGAGTCGAGAAATCCCTACGAGCAGTACTTC. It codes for CAISESRNPYEQYF.

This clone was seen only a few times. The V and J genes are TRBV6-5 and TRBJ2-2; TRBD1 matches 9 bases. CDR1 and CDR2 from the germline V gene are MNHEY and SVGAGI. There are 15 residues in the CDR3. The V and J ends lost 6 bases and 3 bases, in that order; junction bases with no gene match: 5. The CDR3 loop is CASRQDRGDTGELFF. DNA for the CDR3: TGTGCCAGCAGACAAGACAGGGGGGACACCGGGGAGCTGTTTTTT.

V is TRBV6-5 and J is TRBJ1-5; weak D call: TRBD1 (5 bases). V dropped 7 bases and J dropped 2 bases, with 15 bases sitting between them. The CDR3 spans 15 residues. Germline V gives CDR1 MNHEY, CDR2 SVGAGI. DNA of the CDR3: TGTGCCAGCACCCAGACTTGGGGGGGCAATCAGCCCCAGCATTTT. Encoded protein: CASTQTWGGNQPQHF.

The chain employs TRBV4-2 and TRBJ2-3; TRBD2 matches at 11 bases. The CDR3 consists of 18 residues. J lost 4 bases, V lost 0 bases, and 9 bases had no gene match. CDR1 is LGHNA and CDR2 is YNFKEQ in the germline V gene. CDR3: CASSQERLAGGPADTQYF. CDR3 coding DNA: TGTGCCAGCAGCCAAGAAAGGTTAGCGGGGGGGCCAGCAGATACGCAGTATTTT.